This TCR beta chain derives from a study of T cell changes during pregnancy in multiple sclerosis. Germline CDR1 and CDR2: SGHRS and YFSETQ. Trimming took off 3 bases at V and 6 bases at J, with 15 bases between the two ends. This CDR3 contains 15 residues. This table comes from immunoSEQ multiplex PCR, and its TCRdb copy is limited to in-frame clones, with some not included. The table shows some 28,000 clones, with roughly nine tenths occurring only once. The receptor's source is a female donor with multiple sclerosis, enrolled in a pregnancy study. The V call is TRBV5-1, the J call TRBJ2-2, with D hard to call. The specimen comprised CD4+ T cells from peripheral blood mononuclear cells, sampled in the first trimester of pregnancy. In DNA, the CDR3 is TGCGCCAGCAGCTCCTTTTCCGGGTTTCCCGGGGAGCTGTTTTTT. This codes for CASSSFSGFPGELFF.